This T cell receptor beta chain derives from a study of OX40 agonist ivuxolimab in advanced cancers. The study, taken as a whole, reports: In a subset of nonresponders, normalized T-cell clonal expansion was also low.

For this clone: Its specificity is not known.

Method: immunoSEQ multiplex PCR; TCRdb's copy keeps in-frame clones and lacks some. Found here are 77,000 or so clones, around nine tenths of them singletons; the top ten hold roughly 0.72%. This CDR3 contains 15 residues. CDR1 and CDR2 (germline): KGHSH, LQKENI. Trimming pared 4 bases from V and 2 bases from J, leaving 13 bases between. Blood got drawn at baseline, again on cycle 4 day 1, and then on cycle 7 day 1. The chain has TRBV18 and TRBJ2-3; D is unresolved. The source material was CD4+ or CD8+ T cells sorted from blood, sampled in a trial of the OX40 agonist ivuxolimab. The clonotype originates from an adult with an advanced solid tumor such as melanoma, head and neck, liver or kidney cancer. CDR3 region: CASSLQKSFTDTQYF. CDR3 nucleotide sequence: TGTGCCAGCTCACTGCAGAAATCCTTCACAGATACGCAGTATTTT.